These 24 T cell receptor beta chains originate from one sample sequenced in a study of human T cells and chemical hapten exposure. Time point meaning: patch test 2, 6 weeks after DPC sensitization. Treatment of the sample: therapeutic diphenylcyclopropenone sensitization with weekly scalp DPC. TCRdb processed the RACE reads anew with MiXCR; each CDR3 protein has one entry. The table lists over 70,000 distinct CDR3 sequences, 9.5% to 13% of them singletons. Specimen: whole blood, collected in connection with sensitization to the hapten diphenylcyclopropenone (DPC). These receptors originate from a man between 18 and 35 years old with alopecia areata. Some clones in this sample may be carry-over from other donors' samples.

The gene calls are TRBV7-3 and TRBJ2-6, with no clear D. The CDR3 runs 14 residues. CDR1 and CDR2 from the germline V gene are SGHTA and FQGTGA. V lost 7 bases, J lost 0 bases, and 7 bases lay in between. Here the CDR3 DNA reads TGTGCCAGCACCCCAAGCTCTGGGGCCAACGTCCTGACTTTC. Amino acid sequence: CASTPSSGANVLTF.

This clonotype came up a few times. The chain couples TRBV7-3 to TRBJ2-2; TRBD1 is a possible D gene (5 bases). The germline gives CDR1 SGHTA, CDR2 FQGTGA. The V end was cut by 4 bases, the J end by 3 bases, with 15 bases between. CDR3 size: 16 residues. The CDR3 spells CASSSQGKGYTGELFF. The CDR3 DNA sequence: TGTGCCAGCAGCTCCCAGGGTAAAGGCTACACCGGGGAGCTGTTTTTT.

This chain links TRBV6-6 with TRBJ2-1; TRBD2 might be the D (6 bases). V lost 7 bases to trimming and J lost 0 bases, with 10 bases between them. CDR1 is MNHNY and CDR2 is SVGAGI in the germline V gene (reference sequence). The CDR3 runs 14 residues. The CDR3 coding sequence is TGTGCCAGCATCCCGGGACTCTCCTACAATGAGCAGTTCTTC. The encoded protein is CASIPGLSYNEQFF.

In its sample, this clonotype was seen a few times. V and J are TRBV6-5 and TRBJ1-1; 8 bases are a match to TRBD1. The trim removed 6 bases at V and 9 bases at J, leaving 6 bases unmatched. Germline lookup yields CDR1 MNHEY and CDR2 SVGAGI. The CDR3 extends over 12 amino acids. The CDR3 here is CASSHPGGQAFF. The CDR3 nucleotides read TGTGCCAGCAGCCACCCAGGGGGCCAAGCTTTCTTT.

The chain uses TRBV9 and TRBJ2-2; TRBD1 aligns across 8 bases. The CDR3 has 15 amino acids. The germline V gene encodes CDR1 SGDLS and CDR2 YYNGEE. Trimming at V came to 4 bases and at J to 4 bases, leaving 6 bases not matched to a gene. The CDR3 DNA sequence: TGTGCCAGCAGCCCCCGGACAGGGCCCACCGGGGAGCTGTTTTTT. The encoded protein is CASSPRTGPTGELFF.

The DNA for the CDR3 is TGCGCCAGCAGCCGAAAAGGACTAGCGGGGGGTTGGTTTTACAATGAGCAGTTCTTC. This translates into CASSRKGLAGGWFYNEQFF. The chain employs TRBV4-1 and TRBJ2-1; TRBD2 agrees at 14 bases. The CDR3 loop spans 19 amino acids. V lost 4 bases to trimming and J lost 4 bases; unmatched junction nucleotides: 12. The germline V gene has CDR1 MGHRA and CDR2 YSYEKL.

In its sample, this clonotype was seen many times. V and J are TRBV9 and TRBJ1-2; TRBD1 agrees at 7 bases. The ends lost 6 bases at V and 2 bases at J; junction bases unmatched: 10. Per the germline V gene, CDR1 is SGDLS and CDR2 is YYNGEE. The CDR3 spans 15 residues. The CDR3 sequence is CASTPSTGRNYGYTF. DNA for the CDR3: TGTGCCAGCACCCCCTCGACAGGGCGAAACTATGGCTACACCTTC. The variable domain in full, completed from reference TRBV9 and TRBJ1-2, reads DSGVTQTPKHLITATGQRVTLRCSPRSGDLSVYWYQQSLDQGLQFLIQYYNGEERAKGNILERFSAQQFPDLHSELNLSSLELGDSALYFCASTPSTGRNYGYTFGSGTRLTVV.

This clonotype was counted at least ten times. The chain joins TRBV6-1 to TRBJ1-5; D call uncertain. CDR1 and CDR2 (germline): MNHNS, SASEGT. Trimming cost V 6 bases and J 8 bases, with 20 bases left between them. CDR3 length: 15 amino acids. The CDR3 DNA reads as TGTGCCAGCAGAACCTACGAAGACTTACTGGAGCCCCAGCATTTT. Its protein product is CASRTYEDLLEPQHF.

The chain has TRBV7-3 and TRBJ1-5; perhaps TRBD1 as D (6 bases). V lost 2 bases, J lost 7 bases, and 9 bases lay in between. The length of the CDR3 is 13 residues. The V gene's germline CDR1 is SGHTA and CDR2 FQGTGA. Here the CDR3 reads CASSLETGQPQHF. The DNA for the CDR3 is TGTGCCAGCAGCTTAGAGACAGGACAGCCCCAGCATTTT.

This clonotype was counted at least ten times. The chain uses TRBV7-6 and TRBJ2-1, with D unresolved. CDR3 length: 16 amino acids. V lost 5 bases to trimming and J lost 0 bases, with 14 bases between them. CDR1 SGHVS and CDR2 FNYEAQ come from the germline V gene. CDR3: CASSPLDGSSYNEQFF. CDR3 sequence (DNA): TGTGCCAGCAGCCCCCTCGACGGTAGCTCCTACAATGAGCAGTTCTTC. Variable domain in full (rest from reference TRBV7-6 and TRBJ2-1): GAGVSQSPRYKVTKRGQDVALRCDPISGHVSLYWYRQALGQGPEFLTYFNYEAQQDKSGLPNDRFSAERPEGSISTLTIQRTEQRDSAMYRCASSPLDGSSYNEQFFGPGTRLTVL.

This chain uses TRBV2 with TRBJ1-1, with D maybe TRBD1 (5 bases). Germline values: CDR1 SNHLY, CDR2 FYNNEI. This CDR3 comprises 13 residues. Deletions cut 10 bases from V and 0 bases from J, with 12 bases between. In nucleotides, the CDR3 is TGTGCCAACCCCGGGACGTTGAACACTGAAGCTTTCTTT. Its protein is CANPGTLNTEAFF. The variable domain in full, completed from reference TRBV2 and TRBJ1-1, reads EPEVTQTPSHQVTQMGQEVILRCVPISNHLYFYWYRQILGQKVEFLVSFYNNEISEKSEIFDDQFSVERPDGSNFTLKIRSTKLEDSAMYFCANPGTLNTEAFFGQGTRLTVV.

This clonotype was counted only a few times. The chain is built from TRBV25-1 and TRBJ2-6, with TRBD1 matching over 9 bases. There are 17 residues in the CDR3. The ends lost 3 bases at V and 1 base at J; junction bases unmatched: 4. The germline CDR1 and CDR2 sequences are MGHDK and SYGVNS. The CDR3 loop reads CASSDGTGSSGANVLTF. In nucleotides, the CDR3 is TGTGCCAGCAGTGACGGGACAGGGTCATCTGGGGCCAACGTCCTGACTTTC.

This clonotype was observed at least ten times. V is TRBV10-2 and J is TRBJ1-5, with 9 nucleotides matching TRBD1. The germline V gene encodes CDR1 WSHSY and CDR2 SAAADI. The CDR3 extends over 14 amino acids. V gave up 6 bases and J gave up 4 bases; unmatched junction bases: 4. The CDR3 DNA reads TGCGCCAGCAGCACAGGGGGCCTTAATCAGCCCCAGCATTTT. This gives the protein CASSTGGLNQPQHF.

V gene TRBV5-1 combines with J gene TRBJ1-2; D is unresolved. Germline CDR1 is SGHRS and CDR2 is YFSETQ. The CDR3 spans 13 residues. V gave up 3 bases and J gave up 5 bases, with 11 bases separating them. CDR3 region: CASSSGFIYGYTF. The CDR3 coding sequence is TGCGCCAGCAGCTCTGGATTTATATATGGCTACACCTTC.

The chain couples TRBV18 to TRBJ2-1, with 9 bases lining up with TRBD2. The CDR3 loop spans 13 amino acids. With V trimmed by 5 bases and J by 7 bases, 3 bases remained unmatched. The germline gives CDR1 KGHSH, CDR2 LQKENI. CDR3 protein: CASSLAGVNEQFF. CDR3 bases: TGTGCCAGCTCATTAGCGGGGGTGAATGAGCAGTTCTTC.

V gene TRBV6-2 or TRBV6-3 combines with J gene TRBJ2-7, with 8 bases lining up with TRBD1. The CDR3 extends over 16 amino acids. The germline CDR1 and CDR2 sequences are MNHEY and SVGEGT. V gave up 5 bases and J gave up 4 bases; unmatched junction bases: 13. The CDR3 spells CASSTLQAGGKYEQYV. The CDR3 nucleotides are TGTGCCAGCAGTACCCTCCAAGCAGGGGGCAAGTACGAGCAGTACGTC.

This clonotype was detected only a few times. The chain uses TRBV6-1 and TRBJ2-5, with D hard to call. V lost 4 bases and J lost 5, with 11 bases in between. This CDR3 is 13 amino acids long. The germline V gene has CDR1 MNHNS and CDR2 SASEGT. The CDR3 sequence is CASSGDLLETQYF. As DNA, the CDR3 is TGTGCCAGCAGTGGCGACCTCCTGGAGACCCAGTACTTC.

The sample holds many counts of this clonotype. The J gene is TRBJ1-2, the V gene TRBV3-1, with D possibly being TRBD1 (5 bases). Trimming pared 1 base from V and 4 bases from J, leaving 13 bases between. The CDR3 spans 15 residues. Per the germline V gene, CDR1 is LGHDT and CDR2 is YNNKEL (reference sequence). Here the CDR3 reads CASSQVPGTSYGYTF. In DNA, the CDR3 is TGTGCCAGCAGCCAAGTGCCGGGGACGAGCTATGGCTACACCTTC.

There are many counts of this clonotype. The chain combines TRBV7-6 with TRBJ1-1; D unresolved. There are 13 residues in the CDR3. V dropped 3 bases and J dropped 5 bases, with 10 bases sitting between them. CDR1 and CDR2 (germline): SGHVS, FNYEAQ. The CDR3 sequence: CASSLARGTEAFF. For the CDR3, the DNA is TGTGCCAGCAGCTTGGCCCGGGGAACTGAAGCTTTCTTT.

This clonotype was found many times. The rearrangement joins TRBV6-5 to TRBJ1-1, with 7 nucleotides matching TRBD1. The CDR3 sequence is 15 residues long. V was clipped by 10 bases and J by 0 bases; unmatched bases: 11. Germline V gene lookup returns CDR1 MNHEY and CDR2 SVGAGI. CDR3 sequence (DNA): TGTGCCACCATGCGGACAGGTTCTATGAACACTGAAGCTTTCTTT. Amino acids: CATMRTGSMNTEAFF.

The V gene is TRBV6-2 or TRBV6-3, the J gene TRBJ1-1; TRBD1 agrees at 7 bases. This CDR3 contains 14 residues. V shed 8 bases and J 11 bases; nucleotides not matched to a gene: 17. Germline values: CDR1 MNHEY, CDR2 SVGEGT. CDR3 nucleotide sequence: TGTGCCAGCGCCTTCTTCGACAGGGAAGGACTGGCTTTCTTT. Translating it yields CASAFFDREGLAFF.

CDR3 sequence: CASSLGLDPGTGVGSSPLHF. The CDR3, as DNA: TGTGCCAGCAGTTTAGGGCTAGACCCCGGGACAGGGGTTGGTAGTTCACCCCTCCACTTT. The genes are TRBV12-3 or TRBV12-4 and TRBJ1-6; 10 bases are a match to TRBD1. Trimming at V came to 1 base and at J to 9 bases, leaving 18 bases not matched to a gene. CDR3 length equals 20 residues.

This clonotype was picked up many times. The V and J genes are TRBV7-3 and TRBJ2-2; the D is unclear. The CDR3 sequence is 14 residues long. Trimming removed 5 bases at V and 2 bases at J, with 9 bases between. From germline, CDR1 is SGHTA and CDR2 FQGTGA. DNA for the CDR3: TGTGCCAGCAGCCCTACCCGTAACACCGGGGAGCTGTTTTTT. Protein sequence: CASSPTRNTGELFF.

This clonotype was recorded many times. The CDR3 here is CASSFPAGMETQYF. For the CDR3, the DNA is TGTGCCAGCAGCTTCCCGGCAGGGATGGAGACCCAGTACTTC. The rearrangement links TRBV7-2 to TRBJ2-5; a possible D gene is TRBD1 (5 bases). Trimming took off 3 bases at V and 5 bases at J, with 13 bases between the two ends. This CDR3 has 14 amino acids. Germline assignment: CDR1 SGHTA and CDR2 FQGNSA.